These 10 T cell receptor beta chains came from one sample sequenced in a study of T-cell memory formation after mild COVID-19 (dated by TCRdb to 2020 to 2023). Libraries were made using 5' RACE. The sequencing machine was an Illumina NovaSeq 6000. TCRdb ran its own pipeline on the public reads, namely fastp trimming at Q25 and MiXCR clone calling, and kept in-frame beta chains. Each CDR3 protein appears once, grouped with its most common genes and DNA. Recorded for this sample are about 410,000 distinct CDR3 sequences; more than 20% of them occurred a single time. The ten biggest clones cover 10% to 15% of the sample. Sequences were obtained from PBMCs or a T cell subset sorted from them (not recorded which). These TCRs come from an adult woman who had mild COVID-19 (a few samples of this study predate the infection). The sample titles of this study are shuffled in the database, so cell type and time point are left out; the donor was told from shared clones.

This clonotype was observed a handful of times. DNA for the CDR3: TGCGCCAGCAGTCCGGACAGTTCGAGGCAGCCCCAGCATTTT. Its protein product is CASSPDSSRQPQHF. The chain employs TRBV5-1 and TRBJ1-5, with D perhaps TRBD1 (6 bases). Germline CDR1 is SGHRS and CDR2 is YFSETQ. The length of the CDR3 is 14 residues. V was shortened by 5 bases and J by 7 bases, with 16 bases between the two germline ends.

The chain combines TRBV6-2 or TRBV6-3 with TRBJ2-3; a possible D gene is TRBD2 (6 bases). Trimming took 3 bases from V and 2 from J, leaving 15 bases between them. The CDR3 is 16 residues long. From germline, CDR1 is MNHEY and CDR2 SVGEGT. The CDR3 nucleotides are TGTGCCAGCAGTTATCGGGAGAGGGATTACACAGATACGCAGTATTTT. Translation: CASSYRERDYTDTQYF.

The chain links TRBV7-8 to TRBJ2-2, with D unclear. The germline CDR1 and CDR2 sequences are SGHVS and FQNEAQ. This CDR3 spans 17 amino acids. The V end lost 1 base, the J end lost 0 bases, and 12 bases lay between the germline ends. DNA of the CDR3: TGTGCCAGCAGCTTAGTTGGGCTAGAGACGAACACCGGGGAGCTGTTTTTT. Residues: CASSLVGLETNTGELFF.

The chain is built from TRBV25-1 and TRBJ1-5; D unclear. The germline gives CDR1 MGHDK, CDR2 SYGVNS. V lost 3 bases to trimming and J lost 4 bases, with 10 bases between them. This CDR3 spans 14 amino acids. CDR3 coding DNA: TGTGCCAGCAGTGACCACGGTCCAAATCAGCCCCAGCATTTT. Protein sequence: CASSDHGPNQPQHF.

This clonotype was detected only a few times. This chain uses TRBV6-5 with TRBJ2-7, with 8 nucleotides matching TRBD1. The CDR3 runs 18 residues. The trim removed 4 bases at V and 4 bases at J, leaving 18 bases unmatched. In germline, CDR1 is MNHEY, CDR2 SVGAGI. DNA of the CDR3: TGTGCCAGCAGTTCGACTCCGGGACAGGTGTATGGGGGGTACGAGCAGTACTTC. Translated: CASSSTPGQVYGGYEQYF.

This clonotype was counted between two and nine times. This chain joins TRBV12-3 or TRBV12-4 and TRBJ1-2, with D possibly matching TRBD1 (6 bases). With 6 bases removed from V and 4 bases from J, the gap between germline ends came to 15 bases. The CDR3 is 14 residues long. CDR3 protein: CASRAQGLAYGYTF. DNA for the CDR3: TGTGCCAGCAGAGCTCAGGGGCTCGCCTATGGCTACACCTTC.

The chain carries TRBV4-1 and TRBJ1-5, with a tentative D call TRBD1 (5 bases). V was shortened by 3 bases and J by 3 bases, with 6 bases between the two germline ends. The CDR3 sequence is 13 residues long. Germline assignment: CDR1 MGHRA and CDR2 YSYEKL. The CDR3 reads CASSQGVNQPQHF. The CDR3 DNA reads TGCGCCAGCAGCCAGGGGGTCAATCAGCCCCAGCATTTT.

This clonotype has only a few counts. The genes are TRBV7-2 and TRBJ2-5; TRBD2 matches at 7 bases. V trimming: 2 bases; J trimming: 2 bases; junction bases outside the gene matches: 2. This CDR3 region has 14 residues. Germline V lookup: CDR1 SGHTA, CDR2 FQGNSA. The CDR3 protein is CASSLSGGQETQYF. DNA for the CDR3: TGTGCCAGCAGCTTATCCGGGGGGCAAGAGACCCAGTACTTC. Looking up the rest from reference TRBV7-2 and TRBJ2-5 gives the full variable domain: GAGVSQSPSNKVTEKGKDVELRCDPISGHTALYWYRQSLGQGLEFLIYFQGNSAPDKSGLPSDRFSAERTGGSVSTLTIQRTQQEDSAVYLCASSLSGGQETQYFGPGTRLLVL.

The chain employs TRBV12-3 or TRBV12-4 and TRBJ2-3; 11 nucleotides match TRBD2. The CDR3 contains 17 residues. The trim removed 2 bases at V and 2 bases at J, leaving 6 bases unmatched. As DNA, the CDR3 is TGTGCCAGCAGTTTAACCGGGACTAGCGGAAACACAGATACGCAGTATTTT. This sequence encodes CASSLTGTSGNTDTQYF.

The genes are TRBV27 and TRBJ1-3; D uncertain. V was clipped by 10 bases and J by 0 bases, with 10 bases between them. CDR3 length: 13 residues. The germline V gene encodes CDR1 MNHEY and CDR2 SMNVEV (reference sequence). DNA of the CDR3: TGTGCCACAGCACCGCACTCTGGAAACACCATATATTTT. It specifies CATAPHSGNTIYF.